This T cell receptor (beta chain) was found in a study of identical twins. Whole-study results and caveats: Invariant cells of the MAIT and iNKT types might have partly distorted the zero-insertion analyses. Memory repertoires showed no such pattern, whereas abundant cord blood beta clonotypes carried fewer insertions.

TCRdb re-called the 5' RACE reads through MiXCR, storing one row per CDR3 protein. Here the sample spans 450,000 or so distinct CDR3 sequences, 12% to 15% being singletons. V lost 4 bases to trimming and J lost 3 bases, with 13 bases between them. Germline V CDR1 and CDR2: GTSNPN, SVGIG (reference sequence). The CDR3 is made up of 13 amino acids. Points on this clonotype: No antigen is known for it.

A further study also used this sample, focusing on yellow fever vaccine responses in identical twins.

This chain uses TRBV30 with TRBJ2-7; D assignment may be TRBD1 or TRBD2 (6 bases each). This receptor was taken from a woman aged 18-35 years in good health. The specimen was CD4+ T cells sorted from blood. CDR3 in amino acids: CAWTGGGGYEQYF. The DNA for the CDR3 is TGTGCCTGGACCGGTGGAGGGGGCTACGAGCAGTACTTC.